This T cell receptor beta chain is drawn from a study of OX40 agonist ivuxolimab in advanced cancers. General study findings and limits: Expanded clones were, on average, more numerous among CD8+ T cells than CD4+.

Looked up from germline, CDR1 is SNHLY and CDR2 is FYNNEI. Trimming pared 7 bases from V and 0 bases from J, leaving 7 bases between. The CDR3 loop spans 13 amino acids. The study sampled blood at baseline, cycle 4 day 1, and cycle 7 day 1. A word on this clone: The target antigen is unknown.

This table comes from immunoSEQ multiplex PCR, and its TCRdb copy is limited to in-frame clones, with some not included. The sample has fewer than 15,000 clones; about 85% are singletons. The TCR comes from an adult with an advanced solid tumor such as melanoma, head and neck, liver or kidney cancer. The sequences come from CD4+ or CD8+ T cells sorted from blood, collected in a trial of the OX40 agonist ivuxolimab. The chain combines TRBV2 with TRBJ1-3; D might be TRBD1 (5 bases). The CDR3 spells CASTQGSGNTIYF. In DNA, the CDR3 is TGTGCCAGCACCCAGGGCTCTGGAAACACCATATATTTT.